These 23 T cell receptor beta chains share one sample of origin, sequenced in a study of T cell responses to AZD1222 COVID-19 vaccine. TCRdb's copy holds only in-frame clones and misses some; the assay was immunoSEQ multiplex PCR. Here the sample spans fewer than 70,000 clones, roughly 80% being singletons. Sequences were derived from peripheral blood, sampled 28 days after the second AZD1222 dose. Source of these receptors: an adult who received the AZD1222 COVID-19 vaccine.

This chain links TRBV9 with TRBJ1-1; 12 bases align to TRBD1. Germline V gives CDR1 SGDLS, CDR2 YYNGEE. Trimming removed 4 bases from V and 1 base from J; junction bases left unmatched: 2. The CDR3 loop spans 15 amino acids. The CDR3 coding sequence is TGTGCCAGCAGCTTGGGACAGGGGGCGAACACTGAAGCTTTCTTT. Translation gives CASSLGQGANTEAFF.

The V and J genes are TRBV10-3 and TRBJ2-2; D not certain. With 2 bases removed from V and 6 bases from J, the gap between germline ends came to 7 bases. This CDR3 region has 13 residues. CDR1 is ENHRY and CDR2 is SYGVKD in the germline V gene. For the CDR3, the DNA is TGTGCCATCAGTGAGGTGGGCGCCGGGGAGCTGTTTTTT. Residues: CAISEVGAGELFF.

The chain carries TRBV15 and TRBJ2-2; either TRBD1 or TRBD2 may supply D (5 bases each). The V end lost 5 bases, the J end lost 8 bases, and 18 bases lay between the germline ends. The V gene's germline CDR1 is LNHNV and CDR2 YYDKDF (reference sequence). The CDR3 contains 15 residues. CDR3 residues: CATSGSGREKGELFF. The CDR3 DNA sequence: TGTGCCACCAGCGGATCGGGACGGGAAAAGGGGGAGCTGTTTTTT.

The chain employs TRBV7-9 and TRBJ1-2; 9 positions match TRBD1. There are 14 residues in the CDR3. Germline CDR1 reads SEHNR; CDR2 reads FQNEAQ (reference sequence). Germline trimming cut 1 base from V and 8 bases from J; bases unmatched to any gene: 5. DNA of the CDR3: TGTGCCAGCAGCTTAGGGGGGACAGGGAAAGGCTACACCTTC. Translation: CASSLGGTGKGYTF.

The chain carries TRBV5-5 and TRBJ2-5; 7 bases fit TRBD1. V shed 3 bases and J 4 bases; nucleotides not matched to a gene: 6. Per the germline V gene, CDR1 is SGHKS and CDR2 is YYEKEE (reference sequence). This CDR3 has 14 residues. The chain's CDR3 is CASSSGGIGETQYF. For the CDR3, the DNA is TGTGCCAGCAGCTCAGGGGGTATAGGAGAGACCCAGTACTTC. Looking up the rest from reference TRBV5-5 and TRBJ2-5 gives the full variable domain: DAGVTQSPTHLIKTRGQQVTLRCSPISGHKSVSWYQQVLGQGPQFIFQYYEKEERGRGNFPDRFSARQFPNYSSELNVNALLLGDSALYLCASSSGGIGETQYFGPGTRLLVL.

The genes are TRBV7-6 and TRBJ2-5; tentative D call: TRBD1 (6 bases). V lost 2 bases to trimming and J lost 4 bases, with 20 bases between them. This CDR3 has 17 residues. Germline assignment: CDR1 SGHVS and CDR2 FNYEAQ. The CDR3 loop is CASSLKQGVGVRETQYF. CDR3 bases: TGTGCCAGCAGCTTAAAACAGGGCGTGGGGGTGCGAGAGACCCAGTACTTC.

This rearrangement joins TRBV7-2 to TRBJ1-1; D might be TRBD1 (5 bases). CDR1 and CDR2 from the germline V gene are SGHTA and FQGNSA. This CDR3 has 16 amino acids. Trimming cost V 1 base and J 2 bases, with 14 bases left between them. CDR3 sequence reads: CASSLVGGRGNTEAFF. In DNA, the CDR3 is TGTGCCAGCAGCTTAGTAGGAGGTAGGGGAAACACTGAAGCTTTCTTT.

By frequency in the sample, this clone is medium-sized. The V call is TRBV10-2, the J call TRBJ1-4; D may be TRBD1 (5 bases). The V end was cut by 10 bases, the J end by 4 bases, with 13 bases between. The CDR3 loop spans 13 amino acids. Germline V gene sequence: CDR1 WSHSY, CDR2 SAAADI. The CDR3 here is CATSQGNNEKLFF. The DNA for the CDR3 is TGCGCCACCTCCCAGGGCAATAATGAAAAACTGTTTTTT.

In this sample, this clone turned up once. The chain recombines TRBV15 with TRBJ2-5; D possibly corresponds to TRBD1 (7 bases). Germline V gene lookup returns CDR1 LNHNV and CDR2 YYDKDF (reference sequence). This CDR3 has 15 residues. Trimming took 8 bases from V and 5 from J, leaving 21 bases between them. The chain's CDR3 is CATGTRGENRETQYF. DNA of the CDR3: TGTGCCACCGGAACCAGGGGGGAGAATCGGGAGACCCAGTACTTC.

The CDR3, as DNA: TGTGCCAGCACGACGGGAGCGGGGAATGGCTACACCTTC. It codes for CASTTGAGNGYTF. V usage is TRBV6-5 and J usage is TRBJ1-2; D remains unclear. CDR3 size: 13 residues. V lost 7 bases and J 6 bases, leaving 15 bases between the germline ends. CDR1 and CDR2 (germline): MNHEY, SVGAGI.

V gene TRBV5-4 combines with J gene TRBJ2-7, with D perhaps assigned TRBD1 or TRBD2 (7 bases each). CDR3 length: 16 amino acids. CDR1 is SGHNT, CDR2 YYREEE, per germline (reference sequence). V was clipped by 2 bases and J by 4 bases, with 19 bases between them. The CDR3 spells CASSLGGGGGRYEQYF. The CDR3, as DNA: TGTGCCAGCAGCTTAGGAGGGGGCGGGGGTAGGTACGAGCAGTACTTC.

The rearrangement uses TRBV27 and TRBJ1-6, with D uncertain. The CDR3 is 13 residues long. Trimming took off 5 bases at V and 6 bases at J, with 8 bases between the two ends. Germline values: CDR1 MNHEY, CDR2 SMNVEV (reference sequence). Here the CDR3 DNA reads TGTGCCAGCAGTGAACAGAGTAATTCACCCCTCCACTTT. This codes for CASSEQSNSPLHF.

This chain uses TRBV5-1 with TRBJ2-7; D may correspond to TRBD1 or TRBD2 (5 bases each). V was cut by 4 bases and J by 3 bases, with 23 bases left in between. Germline V gene sequence: CDR1 SGHRS, CDR2 YFSETQ. There are 17 residues in the CDR3. CDR3 sequence: CASSPRPFGTDLYEQYF. CDR3 sequence (DNA): TGCGCCAGCAGCCCTAGGCCCTTCGGGACGGACCTCTACGAGCAGTACTTC.

J is TRBJ1-1 and V is TRBV18, with D uncertain. V was pared by 2 bases and J by 6 bases, with 16 bases between. The germline V gene encodes CDR1 KGHSH and CDR2 LQKENI. The CDR3 length is 15 residues. CDR3 in amino acids: CASSPGSFLGAEAFF. The CDR3, as DNA: TGTGCCAGCTCACCAGGATCTTTTTTAGGCGCTGAAGCTTTCTTT.

This chain joins TRBV5-8 and TRBJ1-5, with 8 bases fitting TRBD1. The CDR3 consists of 14 residues. Losses at the gene ends were 5 bases for V and 2 bases for J; bases not matched to a gene: 3. Germline CDR1 reads SGHTS; CDR2 reads YDEGEE. The CDR3 sequence is CASRDRGGNQPQHF. Written as DNA, the CDR3 is TGTGCCAGCAGAGACAGGGGCGGCAATCAGCCCCAGCATTTT.

The V gene is TRBV7-2, the J gene TRBJ2-7; no clear D. V was clipped by 1 base and J by 1 base, with 8 bases between them. The CDR3 is 14 residues long. Germline CDR1 SGHTA, CDR2 FQGNSA. The CDR3 sequence: CASSLDPTSYEQYF. CDR3 DNA sequence: TGTGCCAGCAGCTTAGATCCGACTTCCTACGAGCAGTACTTC.

This clone has only one observation. The chain links TRBV18 to TRBJ2-7, with TRBD2 as a possible D gene (5 bases). With 3 bases removed from V and 5 bases from J, the gap between germline ends came to 11 bases. The CDR3 is made up of 13 amino acids. Germline V CDR1 and CDR2: KGHSH, LQKENI. The CDR3 loop is CASSPSAGDEQYF. The CDR3 DNA sequence: TGTGCCAGCTCACCTAGTGCGGGCGACGAGCAGTACTTC.

The chain combines TRBV19 with TRBJ1-2; D gene ambiguous. The CDR3 has 13 residues. Trimming removed 4 bases from V and 0 bases from J, with 6 bases in between. Germline CDR1 reads LNHDA; CDR2 reads SQIVND (reference sequence). CDR3 protein: CASSTRPNYGYTF. The CDR3 region has the DNA TGTGCCAGTAGTACTCGGCCTAACTATGGCTACACCTTC.

V usage is TRBV7-6 and J usage is TRBJ2-1, with 7 bases identical to TRBD1. There are 12 residues in the CDR3. The V gene end was trimmed by 5 bases and the J gene end by 8 bases; junction bases not matched to a gene: 3. The germline V gene has CDR1 SGHVS and CDR2 FNYEAQ. The CDR3 sequence: CASSAQGDEQFF. The CDR3 region has the DNA TGTGCCAGCAGCGCTCAGGGGGATGAGCAGTTCTTC.

The V gene is TRBV7-6, the J gene TRBJ2-1; 11 nucleotides align to TRBD2. From germline, CDR1 is SGHVS and CDR2 FNYEAQ. The CDR3 sequence is 14 residues long. Trimming took 1 base from V and 13 from J; bases not matched to a gene: 6. CDR3 DNA: TGTGCCAGCAGCTTAGGTCTAGCGGGGGGTCGACAGTTCTTC. Protein product: CASSLGLAGGRQFF.

This rearrangement joins TRBV28 to TRBJ2-5; 10 nucleotides match TRBD1. Trimming cost V 3 bases and J 1 base; bases outside gene matches: 2. Per the germline V gene, CDR1 is MDHEN and CDR2 is SYDVKM. The CDR3 runs 15 residues. CDR3 DNA: TGTGCCAGCAGTTTTAGGACAGGGGGCCAAGAGACCCAGTACTTC. Protein: CASSFRTGGQETQYF.

The DNA for the CDR3 is TGTGCCAGTAGGGACAGGATGAACGGCTACACCTTC. Its protein is CASRDRMNGYTF. The chain uses TRBV19 and TRBJ1-2; the match to TRBD1 covers 7 bases. The CDR3 loop spans 12 amino acids. J gave up 8 bases and V 6 bases, and 6 bases lay outside the gene matches. Germline CDR1 is LNHDA and CDR2 is SQIVND (reference sequence).

The rearrangement links TRBV19 to TRBJ1-5, with 11 bases aligning to TRBD1. Per the germline V gene, CDR1 is LNHDA and CDR2 is SQIVND (reference sequence). CDR3 length equals 16 residues. V lost 5 bases, J lost 7 bases, and 10 bases stayed unmatched. The CDR3 sequence is CASSQTGTGGIQPQHF. As DNA, the CDR3 is TGTGCCAGTAGTCAGACCGGGACAGGGGGGATACAGCCCCAGCATTTT.